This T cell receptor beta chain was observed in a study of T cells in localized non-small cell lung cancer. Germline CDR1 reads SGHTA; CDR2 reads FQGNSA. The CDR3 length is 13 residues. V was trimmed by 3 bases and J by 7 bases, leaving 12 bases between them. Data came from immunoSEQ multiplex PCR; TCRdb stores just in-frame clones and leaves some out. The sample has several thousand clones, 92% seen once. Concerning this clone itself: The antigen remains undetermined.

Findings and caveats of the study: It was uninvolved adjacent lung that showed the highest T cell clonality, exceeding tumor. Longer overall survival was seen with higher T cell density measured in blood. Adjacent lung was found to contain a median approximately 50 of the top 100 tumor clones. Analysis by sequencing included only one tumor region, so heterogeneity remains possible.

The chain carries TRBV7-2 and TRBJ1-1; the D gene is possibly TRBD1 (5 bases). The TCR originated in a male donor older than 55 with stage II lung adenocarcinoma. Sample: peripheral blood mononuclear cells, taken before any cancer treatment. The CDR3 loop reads CASSFGASLEAFF. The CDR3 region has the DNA TGTGCCAGCAGCTTTGGGGCCTCCCTTGAAGCTTTCTTT.